This T cell receptor beta chain was captured in a study of long-term antiretroviral therapy in people with HIV (dated by TCRdb to 2022 to 2024). For the wider study: Collection of the earliest samples took place about a decade ahead of the 2015 WHO recommendation for immediate ART, at a time when ART was typically delayed until CD4 counts fell. A retrospective serial study tested whether changes in peripheral blood TRB repertoire composition and diversity were associated with ART initiation and durable HIV suppression. From 25 to 30 adults with confirmed HIV infection, the cohort provided approximately 190 cryopreserved PBMC samples, gathered serially across a mean of around six years (range 1-12). Among the 25 to 35 participants with HIV, ten to twelve were female. Test extractions of a monoclonal T-cell line alongside under 35 polyclonal samples showed no cross-contamination during QIAcube processing. Results the study describes overall, beyond this receptor: The samples span the years 2004 to 2017, and the ART regimens used may be less effective than current regimens. Because pre-ART samples had limited cell numbers, profiling was done on unsorted PBMC rather than on sorted CD4+ and CD8+ T cells. A significant increase in TRB diversity was found to be associated with ART initiation, although TRB diversity was observed to remain significantly below that of transplant donor controls even after long-term ART. Compared with controls, HIV repertoires had narrower CDR3 length ranges, and the network structure pointed to an antigen-experienced repertoire that shifted only slightly toward naive after ART. Inferences about post-ART repertoire changes are limited because no data were available on ART adherence, viral resistance or therapy changes. Since PBMC availability was limited, sequencing covered only the TCR beta chain, with no alpha chain pairing. Expanded TRB clones identified before ART initiation dominated the repertoire across all time points, though the dominance fluctuated and decreased in many PLHIV after ART.

The immunoSEQ hsTCRB v3.0 assay was used at survey level resolution for TRB variable region sequencing. The target sequencing depth for TRB was roughly 40,000-55,000 T-cell genomes per sample. An Illumina MiSeq with a v3 150-cycle kit was used to sequence the pooled TRB libraries. On the study's bioinformatics: Repertoire analysis was run in R within a reproducible Nextflow workflow that covered QC, data transformation and analysis. LymphoSeq2, an R package for exploring AIRR-Seq data, was used to implement custom analyses. Four samples that yielded fewer than 5000 total TRB sequences were excluded, so that more than 150 HIV repertoires were analyzed. Among the approximately 190 retained HIV repertoires, some 57 were collected before ART initiation and 120 to 130 were collected after ART initiation. Repertoires were downsampled to 5000 TRB nucleotide sequences, with summary statistics averaged over 100 downsampling iterations. TRB sequences were retained for analysis only if CDR3 regions of at least seven amino acids were present. Two measures captured diversity: a Shannon entropy-derived clonality score and the Gini coefficient. In the repertoire networks, any two of the top 5000 CDR3 amino acid sequences were linked whenever the two sequences differed by an edit distance of one. For TRB CDR3 amino acid sequences, GLIPH2 was used to predict antigen specificity groups and MHC restriction. CDR3 amino acid sequences were matched against VDJdb and McPAS-TCR to flag known CMV, EBV, HIV or tissue antigen associations. Pre-ART, post-ART and control groups were compared with Wilcoxon signed-rank tests and Holm-Bonferroni correction. TCRdb mirrors the immuneACCESS table, restricted to in-frame sequences. Some clones are absent from its copies; in checked studies, under half trace to an unresolved V gene, and the reason for the others is unknown. Clone size and the V and J calls come from that table; the DNA yielded D and trimming. The sample has about 30,000 clones on record, 80% of them singletons. 6% to 8% of the sample belongs to the ten largest clones.

As concerns this clone: Its cognate antigen has yet to be identified. Qualities for individual bases were not recorded, and no much larger clone is one base off.

To be included, a participant needed at least one PBMC sample from before ART initiation plus at least two post-ART samples. All participants with HIV were treated in the United States of America. Before DNA extraction, cryopreserved samples containing 1-10 million PBMC were thawed and washed. At the time of the earliest PBMC sample, participants with HIV were aged between roughly 20 and 55 years. Per participant, PBMC samples came from 1-4 timepoints prior to ART initiation and 2-8 timepoints following ART initiation, for a median of 7 samples. For every participant, serial HIV viral load, CD4+ T-cell count, ART history and demographic data were obtained. A Qiagen kit on a QIAcube was used to extract genomic DNA from unsorted PBMC, with samples processed in batches of 12. Looking up the germline V gene yields CDR1 LGHNA and CDR2 YNFKEQ. V is pared back by 0 bases and J by 4 bases, with 15 bases lying between the germline termini. The CDR3 runs 16 residues from the cysteine to the phenylalanine. Only the CDR3 DNA is retained, 48 bases long and in frame from the first base.

This clonotype originated in a man aged 35-49 years with HIV. The source was unsorted PBMCs, collected 0.3 years after starting antiretroviral therapy. The V gene is TRBV4-2 and the J gene is TRBJ2-5; the D gene is perhaps TRBD2, on 6 matching bases. The DNA reads as follows: TGTGCCAGCAGCCAAGATTTGGTGAGGGGACTAGAGACCCAGTACTTC. Its product reads: CASSQDLVRGLETQYF.